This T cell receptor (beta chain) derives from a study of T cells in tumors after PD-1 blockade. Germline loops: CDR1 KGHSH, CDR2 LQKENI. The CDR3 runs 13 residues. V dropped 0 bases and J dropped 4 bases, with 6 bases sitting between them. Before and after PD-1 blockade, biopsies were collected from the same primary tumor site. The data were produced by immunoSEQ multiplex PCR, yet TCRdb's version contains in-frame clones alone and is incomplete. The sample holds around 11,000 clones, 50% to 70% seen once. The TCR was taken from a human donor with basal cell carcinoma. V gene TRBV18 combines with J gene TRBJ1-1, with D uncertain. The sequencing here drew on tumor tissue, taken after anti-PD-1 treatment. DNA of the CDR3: TGTGCCAGCTCACCACCTTACCCCACTGAAGCTTTCTTT. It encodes CASSPPYPTEAFF.